A single sample is the source of the 2 T cell receptor beta chains below, sequenced in a study of cytomegalovirus exposure and HLA in healthy donors. A multiplex PCR was run with 60 Vbeta primers and 13 Jbeta primers. The protocol was immunoSEQ multiplex PCR, while the TCRdb copy is restricted to in-frame clones and leaves out a portion. The table shows approximately 200,000 clones, with roughly 75% occurring only once. Sequences were obtained from PBMCs. These receptors all stem from a man aged 30-40 years in good health and CMV-seropositive.

The J gene is TRBJ1-2, the V gene TRBV10-2, with D unclear. Germline CDR1 and CDR2: WSHSY and SAAADI. The CDR3 spans 14 residues. The V end was cut by 0 bases, the J end by 0 bases, with 5 bases between. CDR3 DNA: TGCGCCAGCAGTGAGTCGTATTCTAACTATGGCTACACCTTC. It specifies CASSESYSNYGYTF.

The chain combines TRBV5-1 with TRBJ2-5; TRBD1 aligns across 10 bases. The CDR3 sequence is 16 residues long. J lost 5 bases, V lost 4 bases, and 11 bases had no gene match. Germline assignment: CDR1 SGHRS and CDR2 YFSETQ. This CDR3 reads CASSPRDRGQRETQYF. Written as DNA, the CDR3 is TGCGCCAGCAGCCCTAGAGACAGGGGGCAACGGGAGACCCAGTACTTC.